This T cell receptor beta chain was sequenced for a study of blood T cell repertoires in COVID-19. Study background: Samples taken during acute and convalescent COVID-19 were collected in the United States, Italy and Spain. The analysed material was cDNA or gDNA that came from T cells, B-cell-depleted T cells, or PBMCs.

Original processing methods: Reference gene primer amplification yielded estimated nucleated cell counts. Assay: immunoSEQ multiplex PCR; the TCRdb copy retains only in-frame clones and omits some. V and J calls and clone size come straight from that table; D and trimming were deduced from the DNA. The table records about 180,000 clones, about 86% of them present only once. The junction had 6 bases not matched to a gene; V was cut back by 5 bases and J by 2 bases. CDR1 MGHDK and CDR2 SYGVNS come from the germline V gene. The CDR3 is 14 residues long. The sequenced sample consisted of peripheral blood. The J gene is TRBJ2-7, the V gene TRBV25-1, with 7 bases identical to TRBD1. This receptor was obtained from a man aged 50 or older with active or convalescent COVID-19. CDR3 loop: CASSSDRDPYEQYF. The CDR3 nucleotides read TGTGCCAGCAGTTCAGACAGGGACCCCTACGAGCAGTACTTC.